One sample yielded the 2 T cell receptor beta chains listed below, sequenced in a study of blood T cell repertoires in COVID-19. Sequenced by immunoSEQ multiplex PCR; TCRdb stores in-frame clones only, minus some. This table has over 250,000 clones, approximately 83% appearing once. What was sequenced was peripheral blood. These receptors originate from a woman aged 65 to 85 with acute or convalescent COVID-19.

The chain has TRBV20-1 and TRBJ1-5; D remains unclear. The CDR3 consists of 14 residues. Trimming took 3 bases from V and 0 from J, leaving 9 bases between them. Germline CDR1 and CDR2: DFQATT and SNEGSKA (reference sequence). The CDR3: CSASRDFSNQPQHF. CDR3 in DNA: TGCAGTGCTAGTAGAGACTTTAGCAATCAGCCCCAGCATTTT.

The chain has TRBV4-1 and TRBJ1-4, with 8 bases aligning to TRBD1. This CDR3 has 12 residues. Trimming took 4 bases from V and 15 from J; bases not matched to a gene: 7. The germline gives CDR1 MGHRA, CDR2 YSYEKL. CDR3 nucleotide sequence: TGCGCCAGCAGCCTCCTGGACAGGGTGATGTTTTTT. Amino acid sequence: CASSLLDRVMFF.